This paragraph reports one T cell receptor beta chain. The antigen it binds to is not known. The record has no base qualities; no much larger clone is one base away. The CDR3, from cysteine to phenylalanine, totals 12 residues. Left in the record is the CDR3 DNA by itself, 36 bases read in frame from the first base. CDR1 and CDR2 (GTSNPN, SVGIG) derive from the germline V gene (reference sequence). Relative to germline, V is 4 bases shorter and J is 6 bases shorter, with 10 bases between their ends. The time point label here, explained by the study, means: 100 days after allo-HCT. Blood from recipients was drawn about 28 days before transplant and again at days 30, 100 and 180 after transplant. Using Nuclei Lysis Solution, genomic DNA was extracted from unfractionated peripheral blood mononuclear cells that were either fresh or cryopreserved. The sample originates from a study of T cell clonotyping in hematopoietic cell transplantation (dated by TCRdb to about 2021). Regarding the research as a whole: The study collected roughly 150 blood samples from 35 to 40 consecutive transplant recipients and their related donors. Patients were recruited between September 2015 and 2017 and followed until September 2020 or death.

Overall study outcomes, separate from this receptor: Only a small fraction of recipient repertoires overlapped donor repertoires, with over 97% appearing de novo at the given depth. Recipient TCR diversity fell after transplant, with pathologically expanded clonotypes rising progressively from day 30 to day 180. The sample size was limited, and because cells were not sorted, the contributions of CD4 and CD8 repertoires could not be separated. Broader posttransplant TCR repertoire diversity was predicted by donor and pretransplant recipient Inverse Simpson Index values.

The immunoSEQ assay, a bias-controlled multiplex PCR using V- and J-specific primers, was used to amplify TCR beta CDR3 regions from genomic DNA. A proprietary barcode and Illumina adapter sequences were added to the CDR3 amplicons in a second PCR step. CDR3 libraries were sequenced on an Illumina MiSeq instrument. The source study handled its data this way. Export and quality control were performed with immunoSEQ Analyzer 3.0, and downstream analyses were performed with R Bioconductor and Immunarch. Only productive rearrangements in the normalized downsampled data set went into calculating the repertoire metrics. Pathologically expanded clonotypes were defined as those larger than 5 templates in the normalized cohort. The Inverse Simpson Index was used to measure repertoire diversity. To capture all clonotypes, CMV-specificity analyses were performed on the non-normalized data set. What TCRdb holds here is the immuneACCESS table cut down to in-frame rearrangements. Part of the clones is not present; checked against another copy, under half of the missing clones reflect an unresolved V gene, and the others are unexplained. V, J and clone size reflect that table, while D and trimming were determined from the DNA. This sample has about 5,900 clones in its table, and roughly 93% of those were observed once. The ten largest make up just under 45% of the sample.

Specimen: peripheral blood mononuclear cells, collected 100 days after allogeneic stem cell transplant. The TCR sequence derives from a female patient in her fifties or sixties who had an allogeneic stem cell transplant from a related donor, so the T cells may come from the graft donor. Some clones in this sample may be carry-over from other donors' samples. The chain uses TRBV30 and TRBJ1-5, with a weak D call of TRBD1 (5 bases match). The nucleotide sequence is TGTGCCTGGACTAAGGGGCTTCAGCCCCAGCATTTT. Its translation is CAWTKGLQPQHF.